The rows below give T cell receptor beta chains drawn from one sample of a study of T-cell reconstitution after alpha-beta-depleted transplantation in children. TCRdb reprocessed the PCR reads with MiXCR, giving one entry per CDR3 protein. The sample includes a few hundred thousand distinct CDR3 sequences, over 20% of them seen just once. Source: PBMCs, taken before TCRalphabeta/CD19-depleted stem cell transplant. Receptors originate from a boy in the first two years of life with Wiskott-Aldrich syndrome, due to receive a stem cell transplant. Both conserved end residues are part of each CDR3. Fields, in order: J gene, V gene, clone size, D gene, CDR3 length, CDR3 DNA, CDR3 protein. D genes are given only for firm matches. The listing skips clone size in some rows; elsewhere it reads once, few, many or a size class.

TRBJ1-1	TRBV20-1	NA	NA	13	TGCAGTGCTAGGCCCACAGGTATGAGTGAAGCTTTCTTT	CSARPTGMSEAFF
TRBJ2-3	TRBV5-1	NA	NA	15	TGCGCCAGCAGCTTGGCCGGGACCAGTCCAGATACGCAGTATTTT	CASSLAGTSPDTQYF
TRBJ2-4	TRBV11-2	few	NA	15	TGTGCCAGCAGCTTATTAGGGCGAGTCCAAAACATTCAGTACTTC	CASSLLGRVQNIQYF
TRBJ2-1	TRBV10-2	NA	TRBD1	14	TGCGCCAGCCTCCGGGACAGGGACCGCAATGAGCAGTTCTTC	CASLRDRDRNEQFF
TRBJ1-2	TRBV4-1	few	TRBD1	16	TGCGCCAGCAGCCAAGAGGGGACAGGGAGGTACTATGGCTACACCTTC	CASSQEGTGRYYGYTF
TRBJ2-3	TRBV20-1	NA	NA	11	TGCAGTGCGAGGACCAAAGATACGCAGTATTTT	CSARTKDTQYF
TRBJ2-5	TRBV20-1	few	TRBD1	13	TGCCGGGCCCCGGGACAGCACCAAGAGACCCAGTACTTC	CRAPGQHQETQYF
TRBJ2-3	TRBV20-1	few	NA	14	TGCAGTGCTAGAAAGGGAATGAGGACAGATACGCAGTATTTT	CSARKGMRTDTQYF
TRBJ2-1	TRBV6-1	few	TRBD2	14	TGTGCCAGCAGTCTCCCGGGACTAGCATATGAGCAGTTCTTC	CASSLPGLAYEQFF
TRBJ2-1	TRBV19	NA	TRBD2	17	TGTGCCAGTAGTATTAGTGGGACTAGCGGAGCCTACAATGAGCAGTTCTTC	CASSISGTSGAYNEQFF
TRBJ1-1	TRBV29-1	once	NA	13	TGCAGCGTCGCGGACAGTCTGAACACTGAAGCTTTCTTT	CSVADSLNTEAFF
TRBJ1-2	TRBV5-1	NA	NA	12	TGCGCCAGCCAGGACACCAACTATGGCTACACCTTC	CASQDTNYGYTF
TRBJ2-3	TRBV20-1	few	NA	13	TGCAGAGCAAGGGAAGTAGGCACAGATACGCAGTATTTT	CRAREVGTDTQYF
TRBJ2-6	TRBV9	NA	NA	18	TGTGCCAGCAGCGTAGGCCCCGTTCAGGGATCTGGGGCCAACGTCCTGACTTTC	CASSVGPVQGSGANVLTF
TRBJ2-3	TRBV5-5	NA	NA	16	TGTGCCAGCAGATTGGTAGTGACCCAAGGCCGAAATACGCAGTATTTT	CASRLVVTQGRNTQYF
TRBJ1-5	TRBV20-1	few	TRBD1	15	TGCAGTGCCCGGGACAGCCAAAATAGCAATCAGCCCCAGCATTTT	CSARDSQNSNQPQHF
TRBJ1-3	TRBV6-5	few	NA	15	TGTGCCAGCAGTTACTCACCTAATGTCGGAAACACCATATATTTT	CASSYSPNVGNTIYF
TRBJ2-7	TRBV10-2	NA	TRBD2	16	TGCGCCAGCAGTGGGGCTAGCGGGAGGGCCCGACGCGAGCAGTACTTC	CASSGASGRARREQYF
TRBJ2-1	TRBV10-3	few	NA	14	TGTGCCATCAGTGGGCAACTAGTAAGAAATGAGCAGTTCTTC	CAISGQLVRNEQFF
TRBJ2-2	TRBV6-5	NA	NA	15	TGTGCCAGCAGTTCCGACACGGAGGCCACCGGGGAGCTGTTTTTT	CASSSDTEATGELFF
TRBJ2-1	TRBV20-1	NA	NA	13	TGCAGTGCTAGAGTTGACCCCTACAATGAGCAGTTCTTC	CSARVDPYNEQFF
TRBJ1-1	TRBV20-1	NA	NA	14	TGCAGTGCTGAGTTAGAACAGGCGAACACTGAAGCTTTCTTT	CSAELEQANTEAFF
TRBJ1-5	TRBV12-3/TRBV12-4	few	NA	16	TGTGCCAGCAGCCCTGACCTTCCAGGCTCCAATCAGCCCCAGCATTTT	CASSPDLPGSNQPQHF
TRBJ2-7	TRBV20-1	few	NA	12	TGCAGTGCTTTTAGCGGTGCCTACGAGCAGTACTTC	CSAFSGAYEQYF
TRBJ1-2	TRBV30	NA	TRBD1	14	TGTGCCTGGACCCGAGACAGGGGTCTACCTGGCTACACCTTC	CAWTRDRGLPGYTF
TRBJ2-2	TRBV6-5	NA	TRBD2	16	TGTGCCAGCAGTTACTCTCGGACTAGAGTAACCGGGGAGCTGTTTTTT	CASSYSRTRVTGELFF
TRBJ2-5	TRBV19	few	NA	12	TGTGCCAGTAGAGGAGGGGGCGAGACCCAGTACTTC	CASRGGGETQYF
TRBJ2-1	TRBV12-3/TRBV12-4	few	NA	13	TGTGCCAGCAGTTTAGACCCCACCGGGGAGCAGTTCTTC	CASSLDPTGEQFF
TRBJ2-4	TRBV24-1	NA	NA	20	TGTGCCACCAGTGATCGTACAGGTGGTAGGGAATCCCTAGCCAAAAACATTCAGTACTTC	CATSDRTGGRESLAKNIQYF
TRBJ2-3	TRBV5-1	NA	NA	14	TGCGCCAGCAGCTCCTATGGGTCGGCGGATACGCAGTATTTT	CASSSYGSADTQYF
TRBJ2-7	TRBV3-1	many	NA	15	TGTGCCAGCAGTTTAACGAAAGGGGGAGTCTACGAGCAGTACTTC	CASSLTKGGVYEQYF
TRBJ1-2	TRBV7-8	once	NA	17	TGTGCCAGCAGCTTAGTTCCAGGGCCGACACAAAGGGGTGGCTACACCTTC	CASSLVPGPTQRGGYTF
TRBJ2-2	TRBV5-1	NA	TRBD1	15	TGCGCCAGCGCCGGGACAGGGGCGTACACCGGGGAGCTGTTTTTT	CASAGTGAYTGELFF
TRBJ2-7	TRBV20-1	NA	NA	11	TGCAGTGCCAGGATAGTCTACGAGCAGTACTTC	CSARIVYEQYF
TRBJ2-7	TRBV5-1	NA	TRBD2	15	TGCGCCAGCAGCTTGCTACTAGCGACGACCTACGAGCAGTACTTC	CASSLLLATTYEQYF
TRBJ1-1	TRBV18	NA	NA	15	TGTGCCAGCTCTCCTAGGCCGGGGTTGGAGACTGAAGCTTTCTTT	CASSPRPGLETEAFF
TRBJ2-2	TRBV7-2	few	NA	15	TGTGCCAGCAGCCCTTCCGGGTCCTCGACCGGGGAGCTGTTTTTT	CASSPSGSSTGELFF
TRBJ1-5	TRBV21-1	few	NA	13	TGTGCCGACCTGGGCGAGGAAAATCAGCCCCAGCATTTT	CADLGEENQPQHF
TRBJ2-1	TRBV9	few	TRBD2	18	TGTGCCAGCAGCCCCGAGGGGGTACTAGCGGGAGGGAGGAATGAGCAGTTCTTC	CASSPEGVLAGGRNEQFF
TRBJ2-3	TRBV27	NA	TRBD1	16	TGTGCCAGCAGTTTATCACCAAGACAGGGTTCAGATACGCAGTATTTT	CASSLSPRQGSDTQYF
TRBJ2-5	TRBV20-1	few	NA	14	TGCAGCGCCCCGGGGAGAAGCGTATGGGAGACCCAGTACTTC	CSAPGRSVWETQYF
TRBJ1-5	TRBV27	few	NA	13	TGTGCCAGCAGTAAGGTGCCTGGGCAGCCCCAGCATTTT	CASSKVPGQPQHF
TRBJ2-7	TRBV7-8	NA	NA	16	TGTGCCAGCAGCTTAGCTTACCAGGGTGGGTCCTACGAGCAGTACTTC	CASSLAYQGGSYEQYF
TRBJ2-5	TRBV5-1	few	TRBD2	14	TGCGCCAGCGCTAGCGGGAGAGGGGAAGAGACCCAGTACTTC	CASASGRGEETQYF